This T cell receptor (beta chain) was identified during a study of control samples from healthy donors and cancer patients. Germline-derived CDR1 and CDR2 are SQVTM and ANQGSEA. Trimming left V 4 bases short and J 5 bases short, with 8 bases between. The CDR3 contains 11 residues. The repertoire was sequenced with immunoSEQ multiplex PCR; TCRdb's copy has only in-frame clones and lacks some. Found here are roughly 200,000 clones, roughly 94% of them singletons; the top ten hold 1.5%. The chain links TRBV29-1 to TRBJ2-5; D remains ambiguous. This TCR came from a man in his fifties in good health. The sample was blood. The CDR3 DNA reads TGCAGCGTTGCTGGCAGCGAGACCCAGTACTTC. Translation: CSVAGSETQYF.